This T cell receptor (beta chain) was sequenced during a study of control samples from healthy donors and cancer patients. TCRdb keeps only in-frame clones here, not all; method: immunoSEQ multiplex PCR. This table holds around 27,000 clones, 85% found once. Trimming took 2 bases from V and 5 from J, leaving 7 bases between them. CDR1 is KGHSH, CDR2 LQKENI, per germline. CDR3 length: 14 amino acids. The chain combines TRBV18 with TRBJ1-6, with a possible D match to TRBD1 (6 bases). The TCR originated in a woman between 55 and 75 years old with head and neck cancer. Material for sequencing was PBMCs. Written as DNA, the CDR3 is TGTGCCAGCTCACCAGGGGACAATAATTCACCCCTCCACTTT. Encoded protein: CASSPGDNNSPLHF.